This T cell receptor (beta chain) stems from a study of OX40 agonist ivuxolimab in advanced cancers. Study details: The patients got ivuxolimab, which is an agonistic anti-OX40 (CD134) antibody. Prior anti-PD-1, anti-PD-L1 or anti-CTLA-4 therapy did not bar entry, and 40% to 45% had some. Whole-study findings and limits: Antigens targeted by the expanded peripheral T cells were not determined. With doses of 0.1 to 3.0 mg/kg, CD4+ and CD8+ blood T cells had undergone clonal expansion by week 6.

This table comes from immunoSEQ multiplex PCR, and its TCRdb copy is limited to in-frame clones, with some not included. The sample has about 48,000 clones, 70% to 85% seen once. This clone is a singleton in its sample. The antigen remains undetermined. Sequences were derived from CD4+ or CD8+ T cells sorted from blood, sampled in a trial of the OX40 agonist ivuxolimab. The sequence was obtained from an adult with an advanced solid tumor such as melanoma, head and neck, liver or kidney cancer.

The CDR3 nucleotides read TGTGCCAGCAGACCCGGGACAGGGGGCTACAATGAGCAGTTCTTC. Protein sequence: CASRPGTGGYNEQFF. This chain links TRBV27 with TRBJ2-1, with 11 bases that match TRBD1. Germline CDR1 reads MNHEY; CDR2 reads SMNVEV (reference sequence). The CDR3 sequence is 15 residues long. Trimming took 6 bases from V and 3 from J; bases not matched to a gene: 4.